Following are 9 T cell receptor beta chains from one sample sequenced in a study of T cell changes during pregnancy in multiple sclerosis. Assay used: immunoSEQ multiplex PCR; TCRdb lists only in-frame clones, some missing. The sample lists 85,000 to 90,000 clones, approximately 93% seen once, with about 1.7% in the top ten. The sequencing here drew on peripheral blood, taken after pregnancy. These TCRs come from a female donor in good health, enrolled as a control in a pregnancy study.

The rearrangement uses TRBV19 and TRBJ2-1, with 10 bases matching TRBD2. The ends lost 3 bases at V and 9 bases at J; junction bases unmatched: 8. The CDR3 runs to 15 residues. Germline V gives CDR1 LNHDA, CDR2 SQIVND (reference sequence). The CDR3, as DNA: TGTGCCAGTAGTATTCGAGCGGGAGGGGCGGGTGAGCAGTTCTTC. This translates into CASSIRAGGAGEQFF.

The count of this clone is one. The V and J genes are TRBV5-6 and TRBJ1-1; D is perhaps TRBD1 (6 bases). Per germline, CDR1 SGHDT and CDR2 YYEEEE. The V and J ends lost 5 bases and 0 bases respectively, with 11 bases between them. This CDR3 is built from 14 residues. The CDR3 DNA reads TGTGCCAGCAGAAGAGGACAGATGAACACTGAAGCTTTCTTT. Translating gives CASRRGQMNTEAFF.

J is TRBJ1-4 and V is TRBV5-1; TRBD1 might be the D (6 bases). This CDR3 spans 17 amino acids. CDR1 and CDR2 (germline): SGHRS, YFSETQ. The V end was cut by 0 bases, the J end by 5 bases, with 17 bases between. The CDR3 nucleotides are TGCGCCAGCAGCTTGGCCTCGTTAGGACAGCCAAATGAAAAACTGTTTTTT. The encoded protein is CASSLASLGQPNEKLFF.

The genes are TRBV4-2 and TRBJ2-1, with 7 bases fitting TRBD2. Germline CDR1 is LGHNA and CDR2 is YNFKEQ. The CDR3 runs 14 residues. V dropped 7 bases and J dropped 0; count of bases not matched to a gene: 3. CDR3 nucleotides: TGTGCCAGCATGGGGGGGAACTCCTACAATGAGCAGTTCTTC. It translates to CASMGGNSYNEQFF.

J is TRBJ2-1 and V is TRBV10-3, with TRBD2 matching over 11 bases. The V gene end was trimmed by 1 base and the J gene end by 8 bases; junction bases not matched to a gene: 10. The germline gives CDR1 ENHRY, CDR2 SYGVKD. There are 17 residues in the CDR3. CDR3 coding DNA: TGTGCCATCAGTGAGTTGGAACTAGCGGGAGATAAACATGAGCAGTTCTTC. Translated: CAISELELAGDKHEQFF.

The CDR3 region has the DNA TGTGCCAGCTCACCCCAGGGGGCAGGACCTGGGGCCAACGTCCTGACTTTC. Translating gives CASSPQGAGPGANVLTF. The J gene is TRBJ2-6, the V gene TRBV18; 8 nucleotides agree with TRBD1. Trimming removed 3 bases from V and 2 bases from J; junction bases left unmatched: 6. Germline V lookup: CDR1 KGHSH, CDR2 LQKENI. This CDR3 region has 17 residues.

This sequence joins TRBV28 and TRBJ1-4; 10 bases are shared with TRBD1. Losses at the gene ends were 5 bases for V and 3 bases for J; bases not matched to a gene: 12. This CDR3 is 18 amino acids long. Germline CDR1 is MDHEN and CDR2 is SYDVKM. CDR3 region: CASSEAGQGTRANEKLFF. The CDR3 bases are TGTGCCAGCAGTGAGGCGGGACAGGGGACAAGGGCTAATGAAAAACTGTTTTTT.

This chain uses TRBV15 with TRBJ2-1; weak D call: TRBD2 (5 bases). V gave up 3 bases and J gave up 4 bases, with 16 bases separating them. Germline V gene sequence: CDR1 LNHNV, CDR2 YYDKDF (reference sequence). The CDR3 sequence is 16 residues long. CDR3 nucleotide sequence: TGTGCCACCAGCAGGAGTTTTGGACTTGCTTACAATGAGCAGTTCTTC. Amino acid sequence: CATSRSFGLAYNEQFF.

The genes are TRBV27 and TRBJ2-3, with 9 bases fitting TRBD1. CDR3 length equals 14 residues. Germline CDR1 and CDR2: MNHEY and SMNVEV (reference sequence). The J segment lost 11 bases and the V segment lost 5 bases, leaving 11 bases of the junction unmatched. The CDR3 region is CASSPPQTGGKQYF. CDR3 bases: TGTGCCAGCAGTCCTCCCCAGACAGGGGGTAAGCAGTATTTT.